A single sample is the source of the 28 T cell receptor beta chains below, sequenced in a study of beta chain features in type 1 diabetes. What was sequenced were expressed TCRB transcripts, since all of the isolated RNA had been reverse transcribed. Measured with immunoSEQ multiplex PCR; TCRdb has only the in-frame clones, and not every one. The data show roughly 45,000 clones, with approximately 51% seen just once and 0.2% to 0.3% held by the top ten. Sequenced sample: stem cell memory CD4+ T cells from blood. The receptors derive from a woman in her twenties or thirties in good health.

The rearrangement uses TRBV2 and TRBJ2-7; 7 bases map to TRBD2. V lost 10 bases to trimming and J lost 3 bases; unmatched junction nucleotides: 12. CDR3 length: 14 amino acids. Germline CDR1 SNHLY, CDR2 FYNNEI. The CDR3 bases are TGTGCCACCACCAGCGGGACTCCGTTCTACGAGCAGTACTTC. Its protein is CATTSGTPFYEQYF.

Concerning this clone: The same CDR3 also results from other DNA sequences found in this sample. The rearrangement links TRBV7-3 to TRBJ2-1; 8 nucleotides match TRBD2. Unmatched junction bases numbered 7, after V lost 5 bases and J lost 1 base. This CDR3 region has 16 residues. The germline CDR1 and CDR2 sequences are SGHTA and FQGTGA. The CDR3 is CASSDRAGASYNEQFF. In nucleotides, the CDR3 is TGTGCCAGCAGCGATAGAGCGGGGGCTTCCTACAATGAGCAGTTCTTC.

This clone was picked up a small number of times. V is TRBV7-3 and J is TRBJ2-1, with 11 positions matching TRBD2. CDR1 is SGHTA, CDR2 FQGTGA, per germline. The CDR3 contains 14 residues. The junction had 7 bases not matched to a gene; V was cut back by 7 bases and J by 8 bases. CDR3 amino acids: CASTLSGRGDEQFF. The CDR3 DNA reads as TGTGCCAGCACCCTTAGCGGGAGGGGGGATGAGCAGTTCTTC.

The CDR3, as DNA: TGTGCCAGCAGCTCCCAGCGATACGAGCAGTACTTC. Translated: CASSSQRYEQYF. The V and J genes are TRBV7-2 and TRBJ2-7; D gene ambiguous. V was pared by 4 bases and J by 4 bases, with 8 bases between. Germline V gene sequence: CDR1 SGHTA, CDR2 FQGNSA. The CDR3 is made up of 12 amino acids.

The V gene is TRBV2, the J gene TRBJ2-7, with 15 nucleotides matching TRBD2. After removal of 6 bases from V and 4 bases from J, the junction contained 1 base not matched to a gene. CDR3 length: 14 residues. From germline, CDR1 is SNHLY and CDR2 FYNNEI. The CDR3 DNA reads TGTGCCAGCAGGGGGACTAGCGGGAGGTACGAGCAGTACTTC. Translated, it gives CASRGTSGRYEQYF.

The chain couples TRBV27 to TRBJ2-5; D may be TRBD1 (5 bases). Germline V gives CDR1 MNHEY, CDR2 SMNVEV (reference sequence). The CDR3 contains 15 residues. Trimming shortened V by 6 bases and J by 1 base, and 15 bases separated the two germline ends. CDR3 sequence (DNA): TGTGCCAGCAGCTCTCTAGGTAGGGGCCAAGAGACCCAGTACTTC. Its translation: CASSSLGRGQETQYF.

The V and J genes are TRBV4-1 and TRBJ1-1; tentative D call: TRBD1 (6 bases). Trimming cost V 5 bases and J 8 bases, with 15 bases left between them. This CDR3 comprises 13 residues. Looked up from germline, CDR1 is MGHRA and CDR2 is YSYEKL. CDR3 loop: CASSEQGTAEAFF. CDR3 sequence (DNA): TGCGCCAGCAGCGAGCAGGGGACGGCCGAAGCTTTCTTT.

The sample holds a few counts of this clone. This chain connects TRBV19 to TRBJ2-1, with a weak D call TRBD2 (6 bases). Between the trimmed V and J ends, which lost 3 bases and 1 base, there was a span of 10 bases. Germline CDR1 LNHDA, CDR2 SQIVND (reference sequence). This CDR3 has 15 amino acids. CDR3 sequence: CASSIVRGSYNEQFF. DNA for the CDR3: TGTGCCAGTAGTATTGTGCGGGGTTCCTACAATGAGCAGTTCTTC.

This clone was detected once. The gene calls are TRBV30 and TRBJ2-3; 9 positions match TRBD1. Germline V CDR1 and CDR2: GTSNPN, SVGIG (reference sequence). This CDR3 has 12 residues. The junction had 3 bases not matched to a gene; V was cut back by 7 bases and J by 4 bases. CDR3 DNA sequence: TGTGCCTACGGACAGGGGTCAGATACGCAGTATTTT. Translated, it gives CAYGQGSDTQYF.

The chain couples TRBV19 to TRBJ1-5; a weak D match, TRBD1 (6 bases). This CDR3 contains 15 residues. Germline assignment: CDR1 LNHDA and CDR2 SQIVND (reference sequence). With 3 bases removed from V and 7 bases from J, the gap between germline ends came to 16 bases. The CDR3 nucleotides read TGTGCCAGTAGTATTTGGGGGGGCGCAAGGCAGCCCCAGCATTTT. This encodes CASSIWGGARQPQHF.

The rearrangement links TRBV4-1 to TRBJ2-6; D possibly corresponds to TRBD2 (5 bases). CDR3 length: 16 amino acids. V lost 3 bases, J lost 1 base, and 10 bases lay in between. From germline, CDR1 is MGHRA and CDR2 YSYEKL. DNA of the CDR3: TGCGCCAGCAGCCACCTTCGAGGGTCTGGGGCCAACGTCCTGACTTTC. Its translation: CASSHLRGSGANVLTF.

This clone was counted only a few times. This chain connects TRBV28 to TRBJ1-1, with 8 bases fitting TRBD1. The CDR3 consists of 16 residues. Germline assignment: CDR1 MDHEN and CDR2 SYDVKM. Trimming took 1 base from V and 6 from J; bases not matched to a gene: 10. CDR3 bases: TGTGCCAGCAGTTTATTTCGGGCAGGGGGCAAGCCTGAAGCTTTCTTT. Protein sequence: CASSLFRAGGKPEAFF.

This clone was counted a single time. The CDR3 reads CASGIQGLAGVVQYF. The CDR3 bases are TGTGCCAGCGGAATTCAGGGACTAGCGGGAGTGGTGCAGTACTTC. The genes are TRBV27 and TRBJ2-7, with 14 bases that match TRBD2. Germline V lookup: CDR1 MNHEY, CDR2 SMNVEV (reference sequence). The CDR3 length is 15 residues. V lost 8 bases to trimming and J lost 9 bases; unmatched junction nucleotides: 12.

V is TRBV9 and J is TRBJ2-7, with TRBD1 identical over 7 bases. The length of the CDR3 is 14 residues. Germline V lookup: CDR1 SGDLS, CDR2 YYNGEE. Germline trimming cut 4 bases from V and 5 bases from J; bases unmatched to any gene: 9. Here the CDR3 DNA reads TGTGCCAGCAGCCCCCAGACAGGGCGGGACGAGCAGTACTTC. Residues: CASSPQTGRDEQYF. Using reference TRBV9 and TRBJ2-7 for the parts outside the CDR3, the full variable domain is DSGVTQTPKHLITATGQRVTLRCSPRSGDLSVYWYQQSLDQGLQFLIQYYNGEERAKGNILERFSAQQFPDLHSELNLSSLELGDSALYFCASSPQTGRDEQYFGPGTRLTVT.

The chain employs TRBV29-1 and TRBJ2-3, with TRBD1 identical over 8 bases. CDR1 SQVTM and CDR2 ANQGSEA come from the germline V gene. This CDR3 region has 19 residues. Trimming removed 3 bases from V and 0 bases from J; junction bases left unmatched: 17. The CDR3 nucleotides are TGCAGCGTTGACGGTATTAAGCGGAAGACAGGGGCAAGCACAGATACGCAGTATTTT. It codes for CSVDGIKRKTGASTDTQYF.

This clone showed up just a few times. This chain joins TRBV18 and TRBJ2-1, with D unclear. Per germline, CDR1 KGHSH and CDR2 LQKENI. Deletions cut 3 bases from V and 2 bases from J, with 11 bases between. The CDR3 totals 15 residues. The CDR3 loop is CASSPLATTYNEQFF. In DNA form, the CDR3 reads TGTGCCAGCTCACCGCTGGCCACGACCTACAATGAGCAGTTCTTC.

This clone was observed a single time. The rearrangement uses TRBV10-3 and TRBJ1-1, with D unclear. Germline CDR1 reads ENHRY; CDR2 reads SYGVKD. There are 12 residues in the CDR3. Between the trimmed V and J ends, which lost 5 bases and 1 base, there was a span of 5 bases. CDR3: CAISRQNTEAFF. The DNA for the CDR3 is TGTGCCATCAGTCGACAGAACACTGAAGCTTTCTTT.

This clone was detected a few times. The chain is built from TRBV5-1 and TRBJ2-5; 9 nucleotides line up with TRBD1. V was clipped by 5 bases and J by 5 bases; unmatched bases: 10. This CDR3 is built from 15 residues. From germline, CDR1 is SGHRS and CDR2 YFSETQ. CDR3 sequence reads: CASRLTGGNTETQYF. The CDR3 nucleotides read TGCGCCAGCAGGCTTACAGGGGGCAATACGGAGACCCAGTACTTC.

The chain links TRBV27 to TRBJ2-1, with D possibly matching TRBD1 (6 bases). V was pared by 2 bases and J by 13 bases, with 18 bases between. The CDR3 runs 14 residues. The germline V gene encodes CDR1 MNHEY and CDR2 SMNVEV (reference sequence). The CDR3 loop reads CASSLETPGVGQFF. The CDR3 DNA reads TGTGCCAGCAGTTTAGAAACGCCAGGGGTAGGACAGTTCTTC.

The V call is TRBV4-3, the J call TRBJ2-7, with 11 bases that match TRBD1. The CDR3 extends over 16 amino acids. V lost 3 bases, J lost 2 bases, and 6 bases stayed unmatched. CDR1 is LGHNA, CDR2 YSLEER, per germline. CDR3 DNA: TGCGCCAGCAGCCAGGCCGGGACAGGGGGGCCCTACGAGCAGTACTTC. Protein: CASSQAGTGGPYEQYF.

This rearrangement joins TRBV25-1 to TRBJ2-7; TRBD2 matches at 11 bases. The CDR3 extends over 15 amino acids. CDR1 and CDR2 from the germline V gene are MGHDK and SYGVNS. J gave up 3 bases and V 7 bases, and 8 bases lay outside the gene matches. The CDR3 sequence is CASNSPSGRSYEQYF. DNA of the CDR3: TGTGCCAGCAACTCCCCTAGCGGGAGGAGCTACGAGCAGTACTTC.

In its sample, this clone was seen a few times. The V gene is TRBV18, the J gene TRBJ2-1; perhaps TRBD2 as D (6 bases). The CDR3 extends over 15 amino acids. V was trimmed by 6 bases and J by 5 bases, leaving 17 bases between them. Germline values: CDR1 KGHSH, CDR2 LQKENI. CDR3 sequence reads: CASSSGLLLDNEQFF. The CDR3 DNA is TGTGCCAGCTCGTCGGGACTGCTTTTGGACAATGAGCAGTTCTTC.

The J gene is TRBJ1-2, the V gene TRBV5-4; 7 bases fit TRBD1. This CDR3 comprises 15 residues. The J segment lost 1 base and the V segment lost 5 bases, leaving 8 bases of the junction unmatched. Germline assignment: CDR1 SGHNT and CDR2 YYREEE (reference sequence). The CDR3 region is CASSKGGQVNYGYTF. In nucleotides, the CDR3 is TGTGCCAGCAGTAAGGGAGGACAGGTTAACTATGGCTACACCTTC. The entire variable domain, with the rest obtained from reference TRBV5-4 and TRBJ1-2, is as follows: ETGVTQSPTHLIKTRGQQVTLRCSSQSGHNTVSWYQQALGQGPQFIFQYYREEENGRGNFPPRFSGLQFPNYSSELNVNALELDDSALYLCASSKGGQVNYGYTFGSGTRLTVV.

The chain uses TRBV5-8 and TRBJ2-4; D might be TRBD1 (6 bases). The CDR3 totals 13 residues. Germline CDR1 reads SGHTS; CDR2 reads YDEGEE. The V end was cut by 5 bases, the J end by 1 base, with 7 bases between. The CDR3 nucleotides read TGTGCCAGCAGGGGACACGCCAAAAACATTCAGTACTTC. This codes for CASRGHAKNIQYF.

This clone appeared a single time. The chain combines TRBV6-6 with TRBJ2-2; TRBD1 matches 7 bases. The germline V gene encodes CDR1 MNHNY and CDR2 SVGAGI (reference sequence). The V and J ends lost 10 bases and 3 bases, in that order; junction bases with no gene match: 11. The CDR3 is made up of 15 amino acids. The CDR3 DNA reads TGTGCCATCGGGCAGGGACAGCCTGACACCGGGGAGCTGTTTTTT. Its translation is CAIGQGQPDTGELFF.

The J gene is TRBJ2-1, the V gene TRBV19; a possible D gene is TRBD1 (5 bases). The V end was cut by 0 bases, the J end by 6 bases, with 12 bases between. The V gene's germline CDR1 is LNHDA and CDR2 SQIVND (reference sequence). This CDR3 spans 15 amino acids. CDR3 in amino acids: CASSIEGRQINEQFF. The CDR3 nucleotides are TGTGCCAGTAGTATAGAGGGGCGACAGATCAATGAGCAGTTCTTC. The full variable domain, its missing parts supplied by reference TRBV19 and TRBJ2-1, is DGGITQSPKYLFRKEGQNVTLSCEQNLNHDAMYWYRQDPGQGLRLIYYSQIVNDFQKGDIAEGYSVSREKKESFPLTVTSAQKNPTAFYLCASSIEGRQINEQFFGPGTRLTVL.

This sequence joins TRBV7-9 and TRBJ2-7, with 8 bases aligning to TRBD2. The CDR3 has 17 amino acids. Germline-derived CDR1 and CDR2 are SEHNR and FQNEAQ (reference sequence). With 6 bases clipped from V and 3 bases from J, the junction kept 16 bases outside the gene matches. The chain's CDR3 is CASRRKRGTLAYYEQYF. Here the CDR3 DNA reads TGTGCCAGCAGACGAAAGCGGGGGACATTAGCCTACTACGAGCAGTACTTC. The variable domain in full, completed from reference TRBV7-9 and TRBJ2-7, reads DTGVSQNPRHKITKRGQNVTFRCDPISEHNRLYWYRQTLGQGPEFLTYFQNEAQLEKSRLLSDRFSAERPKGSFSTLEIQRTEQGDSAMYLCASRRKRGTLAYYEQYFGPGTRLTVT.

The rearrangement links TRBV11-2 to TRBJ2-7; D may be TRBD1 (6 bases). Trimming took off 0 bases at V and 3 bases at J, with 12 bases between the two ends. The length of the CDR3 is 15 residues. Germline V CDR1 and CDR2: SGHAT, FQNNGV. The chain's CDR3 is CASSLDRDTYYEQYF. CDR3 coding DNA: TGTGCCAGCAGCTTAGACCGGGACACTTACTACGAGCAGTACTTC. Supplemented by reference TRBV11-2 and TRBJ2-7, the full variable domain reads EAGVAQSPRYKIIEKRQSVAFWCNPISGHATLYWYQQILGQGPKLLIQFQNNGVVDDSQLPKDRFSAERLKGVDSTLKIQPAKLEDSAVYLCASSLDRDTYYEQYFGPGTRLTVT.